This entry lists 25 T cell receptor beta chains sequenced from one sample in a study of blood T cell repertoires in COVID-19. Clones were read by immunoSEQ multiplex PCR, and TCRdb kept only the in-frame ones, dropping some. The sample includes roughly 49,000 clones, more than 85% of them seen just once. Input material: peripheral blood. These receptors came from a woman of 80 years or more with acute or convalescent COVID-19.

This rearrangement joins TRBV18 to TRBJ2-7, with TRBD1 matching over 10 bases. Germline CDR1 is KGHSH and CDR2 is LQKENI. V dropped 1 base and J dropped 4; count of bases not matched to a gene: 10. The CDR3 has 17 residues. The CDR3 coding sequence is TGTGCCAGCTCACCACGAGTCCCGGGACAGGGGAATTACGAGCAGTACTTC. It translates to CASSPRVPGQGNYEQYF.

The gene calls are TRBV5-8 and TRBJ2-2; D is possibly TRBD2 (5 bases). Germline V lookup: CDR1 SGHTS, CDR2 YDEGEE. The CDR3 length is 16 residues. V was clipped by 5 bases and J by 1 base, with 15 bases between them. The CDR3 DNA reads TGTGCCAGCAGGCTGGGAGTAGCGCAGAACACCGGGGAGCTGTTTTTT. Translating gives CASRLGVAQNTGELFF.

This CDR3 is CASSLQGARGYTF. The CDR3 DNA follows: TGTGCCAGCAGCCTACAGGGGGCTCGAGGCTACACCTTC. The genes are TRBV11-2 and TRBJ1-2; 9 nucleotides align to TRBD1. This CDR3 is 13 amino acids long. Germline-derived CDR1 and CDR2 are SGHAT and FQNNGV. Losses at the gene ends were 5 bases for V and 8 bases for J; bases not matched to a gene: 6. The whole variable domain, remainder taken from reference TRBV11-2 and TRBJ1-2, is EAGVAQSPRYKIIEKRQSVAFWCNPISGHATLYWYQQILGQGPKLLIQFQNNGVVDDSQLPKDRFSAERLKGVDSTLKIQPAKLEDSAVYLCASSLQGARGYTFGSGTRLTVV.

This CDR3 reads CASSQAGDREAFF. CDR3 coding DNA: TGTGCCAGCTCGCAAGCTGGGGACAGGGAAGCTTTCTTT. The J gene is TRBJ1-1, the V gene TRBV18, with 8 nucleotides matching TRBD1. The CDR3 runs 13 residues. Germline loops: CDR1 KGHSH, CDR2 LQKENI. Unmatched junction bases numbered 8, after V lost 6 bases and J lost 8 bases.

This clone has just one count. J is TRBJ1-1 and V is TRBV5-6; a possible D gene is TRBD1 (6 bases). Between the trimmed V and J ends, which lost 0 bases and 5 bases, there was a span of 17 bases. The CDR3 length is 16 residues. CDR1 is SGHDT and CDR2 is YYEEEE in the germline V gene. CDR3: CASSLDYWGRETEAFF. The CDR3 nucleotides read TGTGCCAGCAGCTTGGATTATTGGGGGCGCGAAACTGAAGCTTTCTTT.

The chain links TRBV6-2 or TRBV6-3 to TRBJ1-1, with D possibly TRBD1 on 5 matching bases. Trimming stripped 6 bases from V and 0 bases from J, with 11 bases between. There are 14 residues in the CDR3. CDR1 and CDR2 from the germline V gene are MNHEY and SVGEGT. The CDR3 DNA reads TGTGCCAGCAGCTTTGCGGGGGTGAACACTGAAGCTTTCTTT. This sequence encodes CASSFAGVNTEAFF.

This chain joins TRBV9 and TRBJ1-4; no definite D call. The ends were cut back, 4 bases at V and 0 bases at J, with 16 bases in the middle. The CDR3 covers 17 residues. The germline gives CDR1 SGDLS, CDR2 YYNGEE. CDR3 nucleotides: TGTGCCAGCAGCCCAGTGGGGAGTTTGACAACTAATGAAAAACTGTTTTTT. Translation: CASSPVGSLTTNEKLFF.

The chain employs TRBV6-6 and TRBJ2-3, with a tentative D call TRBD2 (6 bases). This CDR3 is built from 16 residues. The V and J ends lost 7 bases and 0 bases respectively, with 17 bases between them. Per germline, CDR1 MNHNY and CDR2 SVGAGI (reference sequence). The CDR3 sequence: CASTPSAGSSTDTQYF. CDR3 nucleotides: TGTGCCAGCACCCCCAGCGCGGGATCTAGCACAGATACGCAGTATTTT.

The V and J genes are TRBV7-9 and TRBJ2-5, with 8 positions matching TRBD1. In germline, CDR1 is SEHNR, CDR2 FQNEAQ (reference sequence). The CDR3 is 17 residues long. V gave up 1 base and J gave up 5 bases; unmatched junction bases: 12. The CDR3, as DNA: TGTGCCAGCAGCTTAGGCCGCGCGACAGGGGTCGGGGAGACCCAGTACTTC. Protein: CASSLGRATGVGETQYF.

CDR3 amino acids: CASSDPGTGIYEQYF. The CDR3 nucleotides are TGTGCCAGCAGTGACCCCGGGACAGGAATATACGAGCAGTACTTC. V usage is TRBV6-1 and J usage is TRBJ2-7; 8 nucleotides align to TRBD1. The CDR3 has 15 residues. Trimming at V came to 3 bases and at J to 4 bases, leaving 8 bases not matched to a gene. The V gene's germline CDR1 is MNHNS and CDR2 SASEGT.

Only a few counts were recorded for this clone. This chain connects TRBV6-5 to TRBJ2-3; no clear D gene. CDR1 and CDR2 from the germline V gene are MNHEY and SVGAGI. The CDR3 contains 11 residues. Trimming cost V 10 bases and J 4 bases, with 9 bases left between them. The chain's CDR3 is CATSGPDTQYF. CDR3 nucleotides: TGTGCCACCTCAGGTCCAGATACGCAGTATTTT.

The J gene is TRBJ2-7, the V gene TRBV2, with D tentatively TRBD2 (5 bases). This CDR3 is built from 13 residues. Germline V gene data show CDR1 as SNHLY and CDR2 as FYNNEI. Trimming removed 4 bases from V and 3 bases from J, with 10 bases in between. CDR3 sequence (DNA): TGTGCCAGCAGTGTGAGGACTTACTACGAGCAGTACTTC. Its protein product is CASSVRTYYEQYF.

This chain joins TRBV7-2 and TRBJ2-7; 7 bases are a match to TRBD2. After removal of 1 base from V and 1 base from J, the junction contained 7 bases not matched to a gene. The CDR3 has 16 amino acids. CDR1 SGHTA and CDR2 FQGNSA come from the germline V gene. CDR3 in amino acids: CASSLVASGFSYEQYF. Written as DNA, the CDR3 is TGTGCCAGCAGCTTAGTGGCTAGCGGTTTTTCCTACGAGCAGTACTTC.

The V and J genes are TRBV11-2 and TRBJ2-1; D may be TRBD2 (7 bases). CDR3 length equals 15 residues. CDR1 and CDR2 from the germline V gene are SGHAT and FQNNGV. The V end lost 5 bases, the J end lost 3 bases, and 14 bases lay between the germline ends. CDR3 DNA sequence: TGTGCCAGCAGCCCACCGGGGGGCAGCTACAATGAGCAGTTCTTC. It translates to CASSPPGGSYNEQFF.

Worth noting for this clone: An end of the junction does not agree with germline; a read error may underlie this. The rearrangement uses TRBV12-3 or TRBV12-4 and TRBJ2-5; a weak D match, TRBD2 (6 bases). The CDR3 is 13 amino acids. The CDR3 loop is CASCLGGQETQYF. Here the CDR3 DNA reads TGTGCCAGCTGTTTGGGGGGCCAAGAGACCCAGTACTTC.

V usage is TRBV2 and J usage is TRBJ2-5, with TRBD2 identical over 8 bases. Germline CDR1 and CDR2: SNHLY and FYNNEI. Unmatched junction bases numbered 10, after V lost 10 bases and J lost 6 bases. The CDR3 totals 13 residues. The CDR3 is CATGLVAGKTQYF. The CDR3, as DNA: TGTGCCACCGGGCTTGTAGCGGGAAAGACCCAGTACTTC.

V usage is TRBV5-4 and J usage is TRBJ2-3; 7 nucleotides match TRBD2. In germline, CDR1 is SGHNT, CDR2 YYREEE (reference sequence). The J segment lost 2 bases and the V segment lost 3 bases, leaving 0 bases of the junction unmatched. The length of the CDR3 is 13 residues. The CDR3 spells CASSWDYTDTQYF. CDR3 DNA sequence: TGTGCCAGCAGCTGGGACTACACAGATACGCAGTATTTT.

The chain uses TRBV10-3 and TRBJ1-1; 9 nucleotides align to TRBD1. This CDR3 region has 13 residues. Germline V gene data show CDR1 as ENHRY and CDR2 as SYGVKD. V was pared by 10 bases and J by 4 bases, with 7 bases of the junction left unmatched. As DNA, the CDR3 is TGTGCCACCGGGACAGGGTATACCACTGAAGCTTTCTTT. Translated: CATGTGYTTEAFF.

The V and J genes are TRBV28 and TRBJ1-2; D is perhaps TRBD1 (6 bases). The CDR3 is 13 residues long. V gave up 6 bases and J gave up 7 bases, with 15 bases separating them. CDR1 and CDR2 from the germline V gene are MDHEN and SYDVKM. The CDR3 DNA is TGTGCCAGCAGATCCTGGACAGAGGGTGGCTACACCTTC. Amino acids: CASRSWTEGGYTF.

The rearrangement links TRBV7-9 to TRBJ1-5; TRBD1 aligns across 12 bases. V gave up 4 bases and J gave up 7 bases; unmatched junction bases: 14. Germline CDR1 SEHNR, CDR2 FQNEAQ (reference sequence). The CDR3 has 18 residues. CDR3 in DNA: TGTGCCAGCAGCTCGCCCCCCGGGACAGGGGGCAGGGGACAGCCCCAGCATTTT. Translated, it gives CASSSPPGTGGRGQPQHF. The whole variable domain, filled in from reference TRBV7-9 and TRBJ1-5, reads DTGVSQNPRHKITKRGQNVTFRCDPISEHNRLYWYRQTLGQGPEFLTYFQNEAQLEKSRLLSDRFSAERPKGSFSTLEIQRTEQGDSAMYLCASSSPPGTGGRGQPQHFGDGTRLSIL.

This clone is large within its sample. V is TRBV4-1 and J is TRBJ1-1; a weak D match, TRBD1 (5 bases). CDR3 length: 18 residues. The germline V and J ends were trimmed by 0 bases and 1 base, with 18 bases remaining between them. In germline, CDR1 is MGHRA, CDR2 YSYEKL. The CDR3 reads CASSQEGSRTDKNTEAFF. Written as DNA, the CDR3 is TGCGCCAGCAGCCAAGAGGGATCCAGGACGGACAAGAACACTGAAGCTTTCTTT.

The chain carries TRBV11-1 and TRBJ2-4, with TRBD2 matching 8 bases. CDR1 and CDR2 from the germline V gene are SGHAT and FQDESV (reference sequence). V lost 2 bases and J lost 9; bases outside the gene matches: 9. The CDR3 sequence is 15 residues long. The chain's CDR3 is CASSLTLAETGIQYF. The DNA of the CDR3 is TGTGCCAGCAGCTTAACACTAGCGGAGACGGGCATTCAGTACTTC.

The CDR3: CASSPQPLNTEAFF. CDR3 nucleotides: TGTGCCAGCTCACCACAGCCATTGAACACTGAAGCTTTCTTT. The chain employs TRBV18 and TRBJ1-1; D is unresolved. V was clipped by 1 base and J by 0 bases, with 6 bases between them. Germline CDR1 is KGHSH and CDR2 is LQKENI. CDR3 length: 14 residues.

The V gene is TRBV6-5, the J gene TRBJ2-7, with 9 bases lining up with TRBD2. Germline V CDR1 and CDR2: MNHEY, SVGAGI. V was clipped by 6 bases and J by 4 bases; unmatched bases: 7. The CDR3 runs 14 residues. DNA for the CDR3: TGTGCCAGCAGGGGAACTAGCGGGCCGTACGAGCAGTACTTC. This sequence encodes CASRGTSGPYEQYF.

The chain is built from TRBV7-8 and TRBJ1-1, with 7 bases aligning to TRBD1. Germline CDR1 SGHVS, CDR2 FQNEAQ. The CDR3 loop spans 14 amino acids. The V and J ends lost 2 bases and 5 bases, in that order; junction bases with no gene match: 5. CDR3 bases: TGTGCCAGCAGCTTACTACAGGGGCAAACTGAAGCTTTCTTT. It translates to CASSLLQGQTEAFF.